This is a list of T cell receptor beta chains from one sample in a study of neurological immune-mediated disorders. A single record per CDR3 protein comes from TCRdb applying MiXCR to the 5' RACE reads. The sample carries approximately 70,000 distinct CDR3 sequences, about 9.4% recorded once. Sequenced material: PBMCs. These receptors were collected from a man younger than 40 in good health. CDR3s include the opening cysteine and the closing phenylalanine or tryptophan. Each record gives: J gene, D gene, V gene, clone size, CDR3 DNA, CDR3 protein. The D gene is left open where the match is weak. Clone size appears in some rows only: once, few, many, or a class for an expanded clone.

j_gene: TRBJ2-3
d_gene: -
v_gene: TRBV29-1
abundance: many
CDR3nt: TGCAGCGTTGAAGGGCTAAGCACAGATACGCAGTATTTT
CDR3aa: CSVEGLSTDTQYF

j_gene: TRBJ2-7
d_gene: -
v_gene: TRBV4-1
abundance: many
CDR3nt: TGCGCCAGCAGCGCCGGAGTCGAGCTTGGGTACGAGCAGTACTTC
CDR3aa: CASSAGVELGYEQYF

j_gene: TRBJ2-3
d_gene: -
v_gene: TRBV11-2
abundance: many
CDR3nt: TGTGCCAGCAGCTTAGGCTTAAGGGGGGTAACAAGTACGCAGTATTTT
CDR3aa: CASSLGLRGVTSTQYF

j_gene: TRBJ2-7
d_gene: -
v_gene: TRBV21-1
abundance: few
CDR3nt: TGTGCCAGCAGCCCCAACTCGGACGAGCAGTACTTC
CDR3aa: CASSPNSDEQYF

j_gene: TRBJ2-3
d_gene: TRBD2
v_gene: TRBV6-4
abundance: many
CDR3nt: TGTGCCAGCAGTACGACTAGCGGGAGTGGCGCAGATACGCAGTATTTT
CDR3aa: CASSTTSGSGADTQYF

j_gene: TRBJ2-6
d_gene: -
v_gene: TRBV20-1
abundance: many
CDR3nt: TGCAGTGCCGAACCCCCCTCTGGGGCCAACGTCCTGACTTTC
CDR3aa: CSAEPPSGANVLTF

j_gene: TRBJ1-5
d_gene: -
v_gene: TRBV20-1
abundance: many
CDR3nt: TGCAGTGCTCCTCAGGTGGGAGTCGGCAATCAGCCCCAGCATTTT
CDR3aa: CSAPQVGVGNQPQHF

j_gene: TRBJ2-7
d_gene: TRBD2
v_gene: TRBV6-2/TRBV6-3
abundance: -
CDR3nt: TGTGCCAGCAGTTACAGCGGGACGGTCTACGAGCAGTACTTC
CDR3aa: CASSYSGTVYEQYF

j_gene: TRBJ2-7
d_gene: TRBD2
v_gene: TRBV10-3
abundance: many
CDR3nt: TGTGCCATCAGTGAGTCAGGAAGCGGGACCTACGAGCAGTACTTC
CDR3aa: CAISESGSGTYEQYF

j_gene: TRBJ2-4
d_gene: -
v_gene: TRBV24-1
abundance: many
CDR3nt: TGTGCCACCAGTGACCCCAGGGGTGCCAAAAACATTCAGTACTTC
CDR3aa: CATSDPRGAKNIQYF

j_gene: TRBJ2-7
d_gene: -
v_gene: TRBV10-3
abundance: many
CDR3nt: TGTGCCATCAGTGAAGGCAGGGAGGCCTACGAGCAGTACTTC
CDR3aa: CAISEGREAYEQYF

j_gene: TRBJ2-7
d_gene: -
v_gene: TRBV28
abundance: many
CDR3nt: TGTGCCAGCACTGTAACAGGTTCCTACGAGCAGTACTTC
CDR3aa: CASTVTGSYEQYF

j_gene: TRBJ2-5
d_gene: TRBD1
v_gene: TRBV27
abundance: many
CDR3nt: TGTGCCAGCAGTCGAGGGACAGTTAAAGAGACCCAGTACTTC
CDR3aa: CASSRGTVKETQYF

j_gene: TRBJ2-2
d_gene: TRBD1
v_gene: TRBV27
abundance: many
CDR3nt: TGTGCCAGCACCGAGGGAACCTGGACAGGGATGTATGGCGGGGAGCTGTTTTTT
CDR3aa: CASTEGTWTGMYGGELFF

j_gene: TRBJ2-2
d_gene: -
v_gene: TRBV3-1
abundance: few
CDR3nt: TGTGCCAGCAGCCAAACGGGGGACACCGGGGAGCTGTTTTTT
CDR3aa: CASSQTGDTGELFF

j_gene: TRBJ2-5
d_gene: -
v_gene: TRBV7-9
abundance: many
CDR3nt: TGTGCCAGCAGCCCAATGGAGGAACAAGAGACCCAGTACTTC
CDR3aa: CASSPMEEQETQYF

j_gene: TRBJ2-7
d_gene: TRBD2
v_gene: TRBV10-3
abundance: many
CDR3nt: TGTGCCATCATTCCAACAGGCGCGGGGGGATACGAGCAGTACTTC
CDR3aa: CAIIPTGAGGYEQYF

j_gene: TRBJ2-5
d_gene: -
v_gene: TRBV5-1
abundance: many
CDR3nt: TGCGCCAGCAGCTCGCCTTTGGGGTCCCAAGAGACCCAGTACTTC
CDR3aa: CASSSPLGSQETQYF

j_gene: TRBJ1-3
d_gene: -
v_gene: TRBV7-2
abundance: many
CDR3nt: TGTGCCAGCAGCGGAGGTTTGGCGGGAAACACCATATATTTT
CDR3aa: CASSGGLAGNTIYF

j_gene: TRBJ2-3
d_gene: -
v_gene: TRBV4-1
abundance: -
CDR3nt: TGCGCCAGCAGCCAAGATCGAGCCGGGACGCACACCTACAATGAGCAGTATTTT
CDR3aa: CASSQDRAGTHTYNEQYF

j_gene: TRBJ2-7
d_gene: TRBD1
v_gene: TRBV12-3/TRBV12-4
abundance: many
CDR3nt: TGTGCCAGCAGAGAGACAGGGTCGAAGCTTTACGAGCAGTACTTC
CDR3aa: CASRETGSKLYEQYF

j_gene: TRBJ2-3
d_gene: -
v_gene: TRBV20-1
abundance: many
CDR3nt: TGCAGTGCTAGCGGTAGCACAGATACGCAGTATTTT
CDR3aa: CSASGSTDTQYF

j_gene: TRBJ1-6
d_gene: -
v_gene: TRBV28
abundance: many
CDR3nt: TGTGCCAGCAGTACCAGGGTCCCCCTCCACTTT
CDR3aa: CASSTRVPLHF

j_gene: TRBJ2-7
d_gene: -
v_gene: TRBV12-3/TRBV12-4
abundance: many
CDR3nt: TGTGCCAGCAGCCCCGCCGATCGGTCCGAGCAGTACTTC
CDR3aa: CASSPADRSEQYF

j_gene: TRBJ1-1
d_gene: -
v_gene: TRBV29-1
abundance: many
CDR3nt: TGCAGCGTTGTTGGGGGCGCTACTGAAGCTTTCTTT
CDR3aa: CSVVGGATEAFF

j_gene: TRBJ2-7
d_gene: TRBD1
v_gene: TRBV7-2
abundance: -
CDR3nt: TGTGCCACCTCCCGGGACAGACCCTACGAGCAGTACTTC
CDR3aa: CATSRDRPYEQYF

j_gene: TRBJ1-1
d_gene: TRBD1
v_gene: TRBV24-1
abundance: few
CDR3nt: TGTGCCACCAGGTCCTCAGACAGGGGGCATGAAGCTTTCTTT
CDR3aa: CATRSSDRGHEAFF

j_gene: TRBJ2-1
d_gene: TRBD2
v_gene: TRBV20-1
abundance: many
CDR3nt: TGCAGTGCTAGAGCTGGCGGGAGGGCCGCCTACAATGAGCAGTTCTTC
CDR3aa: CSARAGGRAAYNEQFF